This section outlines one TCR beta chain sequence together with its context. Its antigen remains unknown. A sample-barcoded 5' primer and a J-beta primer mix were used in a second PCR of roughly 7 to 11 cycles. TCRdb re-analysed the 5' RACE reads in MiXCR, keeping a single row per CDR3 protein. The sample lists roughly 1.6 million distinct CDR3 sequences, 34% occurring once. Losses at the gene ends were 5 bases for V and 6 bases for J; bases not matched to a gene: 7. Germline V gene sequence: CDR1 KGHSH, CDR2 LQKENI. This CDR3 contains 15 residues. Every sample gave at least 6 micrograms of total RNA when it was extracted. The data were obtained in a study of blood T cells in healthy people across ages. Findings and limits, study-wide: The study could not conclusively compare naive and antigen-experienced cells, given its unsorted PBMCs.

The rearrangement joins TRBV18 to TRBJ2-1, with 10 bases aligning to TRBD2. Specimen: blood. The TCR was taken from a woman aged 25 to 45 in good health. The CDR3 bases are TGTGCCAGCTCAACGGCAACTAGCGGGACCAATGAGCAGTTCTTC. It codes for CASSTATSGTNEQFF. Full variable domain (outside the CDR3, taken from reference TRBV18 and TRBJ2-1): NAGVMQNPRHLVRRRGQEARLRCSPMKGHSHVYWYRQLPEEGLKFMVYLQKENIIDESGMPKERFSAEFPKEGPSILRIQQVVRGDSAAYFCASSTATSGTNEQFFGPGTRLTVL.